These 24 T cell receptor beta chains were sequenced from one sample in a study of PD-L1 blockade in urothelial cancer. TCRdb's copy holds only in-frame clones and misses some; the assay was immunoSEQ multiplex PCR. The repertoire holds 20,000 to 25,000 clones, with 90% as singletons. Material: PBMCs, obtained around atezolizumab (anti-PD-L1) treatment. All receptors derive from an older woman with urothelial cancer.

V usage is TRBV19 and J usage is TRBJ2-3, with 13 bases aligning to TRBD2. Trimming cost V 5 bases and J 4 bases; bases outside gene matches: 9. Per the germline V gene, CDR1 is LNHDA and CDR2 is SQIVND (reference sequence). This CDR3 is built from 17 residues. CDR3 amino acids: CASSSQGLAGRSDTQYF. The CDR3, as DNA: TGTGCCAGTAGTTCCCAGGGACTAGCGGGAAGATCAGATACGCAGTATTTT.

V usage is TRBV5-5 and J usage is TRBJ2-2, with 10 bases matching TRBD2. V lost 1 base and J lost 7; bases outside the gene matches: 4. The CDR3 is 15 amino acids. Germline V gene lookup returns CDR1 SGHKS and CDR2 YYEKEE (reference sequence). The CDR3 coding sequence is TGTGCCAGCAGCTTGTCTAGCGGGAGCGACGGGGAGCTGTTTTTT. Translation: CASSLSSGSDGELFF.

The chain combines TRBV2 with TRBJ2-2; D remains ambiguous. The CDR3 is 15 residues long. From germline, CDR1 is SNHLY and CDR2 FYNNEI. Trimming cost V 0 bases and J 4 bases, with 9 bases left between them. CDR3 amino acids: CASSEARRSTGELFF. CDR3 in DNA: TGTGCCAGCAGTGAAGCGCGGCGCTCCACCGGGGAGCTGTTTTTT.

In this sample, this clone turned up once. The J gene is TRBJ2-5, the V gene TRBV25-1; 7 nucleotides align to TRBD1. V shed 2 bases and J 9 bases; nucleotides not matched to a gene: 12. The CDR3 runs 15 residues. CDR1 MGHDK and CDR2 SYGVNS come from the germline V gene. The CDR3 DNA is TGTGCCAGCAGTGAAAATACAGGGGCCACAGTGGCCCAGTACTTC. Amino acid sequence: CASSENTGATVAQYF.

The chain has TRBV6-1 and TRBJ2-7; TRBD1 aligns across 11 bases. This CDR3 is built from 15 residues. J was trimmed by 2 bases and V by 6 bases; bases with no gene match: 6. CDR1 and CDR2 (germline): MNHNS, SASEGT. CDR3 bases: TGTGCCAGCAGAGGACAGGGGGCCATAGCCTACGAGCAGTACTTC. It is translated as CASRGQGAIAYEQYF.

The chain combines TRBV19 with TRBJ2-7, with D maybe TRBD2 (7 bases). The ends were cut back, 4 bases at V and 3 bases at J, with 16 bases in the middle. In germline, CDR1 is LNHDA, CDR2 SQIVND (reference sequence). This CDR3 has 15 amino acids. In nucleotides, the CDR3 is TGTGCCAGTAGTAGTACTTCGGGGGGCCTCTACGAGCAGTACTTC. Its protein product is CASSSTSGGLYEQYF.

The rearrangement uses TRBV10-3 and TRBJ2-6; 7 bases are shared with TRBD1. In germline, CDR1 is ENHRY, CDR2 SYGVKD. CDR3 length equals 14 residues. The V gene end was trimmed by 10 bases and the J gene end by 2 bases; junction bases not matched to a gene: 5. The CDR3 reads CASGQEAGANVLTF. The CDR3 DNA follows: TGTGCCAGCGGACAGGAGGCTGGGGCCAACGTCCTGACTTTC.

The chain joins TRBV11-2 to TRBJ1-2, with 8 bases aligning to TRBD1. This CDR3 contains 16 residues. Trimming at V came to 0 bases and at J to 3 bases, leaving 6 bases not matched to a gene. Germline loops: CDR1 SGHAT, CDR2 FQNNGV. In DNA, the CDR3 is TGTGCCAGCAGCTTAGATGGGCGACAGGGGTACTATGGCTACACCTTC. Residues: CASSLDGRQGYYGYTF.

The CDR3 reads CASSSYRGKGGELFF. CDR3 coding DNA: TGTGCCAGCAGCTCGTACAGGGGAAAGGGCGGGGAGCTGTTTTTT. The rearrangement joins TRBV11-2 to TRBJ2-2, with 7 bases aligning to TRBD1. Per germline, CDR1 SGHAT and CDR2 FQNNGV. The CDR3 spans 15 residues. Trimming took 4 bases from V and 7 from J; bases not matched to a gene: 9.

Written as DNA, the CDR3 is TGTGCCAGCAGTTATGGGCAGGGAGAGACCCAGTACTTC. Encoded protein: CASSYGQGETQYF. This chain joins TRBV27 and TRBJ2-5; D might be TRBD1 (5 bases). The CDR3 spans 13 residues. CDR1 and CDR2 (germline): MNHEY, SMNVEV (reference sequence). Trimming cost V 4 bases and J 4 bases, with 10 bases left between them.

V is TRBV28 and J is TRBJ2-5; 7 positions agree with TRBD1. V was pared by 4 bases and J by 7 bases, with 15 bases of the junction left unmatched. CDR3 length: 16 residues. Germline lookup yields CDR1 MDHEN and CDR2 SYDVKM. CDR3 sequence reads: CASSSGGLGASRTQYF. In DNA form, the CDR3 reads TGTGCCAGCAGTTCAGGGGGTTTGGGCGCTTCGCGGACCCAGTACTTC. The complete variable domain, with remaining parts taken from reference TRBV28 and TRBJ2-5, reads DVKVTQSSRYLVKRTGEKVFLECVQDMDHENMFWYRQDPGLGLRLIYFSYDVKMKEKGDIPEGYSVSREKKERFSLILESASTNQTSMYLCASSSGGLGASRTQYFGPGTRLLVL.

The V call is TRBV19, the J call TRBJ1-1, with TRBD1 identical over 9 bases. V lost 2 bases to trimming and J lost 6 bases; unmatched junction nucleotides: 7. Germline assignment: CDR1 LNHDA and CDR2 SQIVND (reference sequence). The CDR3 has 15 amino acids. The chain's CDR3 is CASSIRDRGEPEAFF. The DNA of the CDR3 is TGTGCCAGTAGTATACGAGACAGGGGGGAGCCTGAAGCTTTCTTT.

The chain combines TRBV15 with TRBJ2-1, with 10 bases lining up with TRBD1. CDR1 and CDR2 from the germline V gene are LNHNV and YYDKDF (reference sequence). This CDR3 has 18 residues. The J segment lost 1 base and the V segment lost 5 bases, leaving 11 bases of the junction unmatched. CDR3 in DNA: TGTGCCACCAGCGGAAGGGGGGACAGGGGATCTTCCTACAATGAGCAGTTCTTC. Translated, it gives CATSGRGDRGSSYNEQFF. The variable domain in full, completed from reference TRBV15 and TRBJ2-1, reads DAMVIQNPRYQVTQFGKPVTLSCSQTLNHNVMYWYQQKSSQAPKLLFHYYDKDFNNEADTPDNFQSRRPNTSFCFLDIRSPGLGDTAMYLCATSGRGDRGSSYNEQFFGPGTRLTVL.

The J gene is TRBJ2-5, the V gene TRBV18, with TRBD2 matching over 13 bases. V lost 4 bases, J lost 3 bases, and 5 bases stayed unmatched. The CDR3 is 16 residues long. CDR1 is KGHSH and CDR2 is LQKENI in the germline V gene. CDR3 in amino acids: CASSRTGTSGKETQYF. The CDR3 DNA is TGTGCCAGCTCACGCACAGGGACTAGCGGGAAAGAGACCCAGTACTTC.

The chain uses TRBV27 and TRBJ2-7; the match to TRBD1 covers 8 bases. The CDR3 extends over 14 amino acids. Germline CDR1 is MNHEY and CDR2 is SMNVEV (reference sequence). V was pared by 2 bases and J by 4 bases, with 4 bases of the junction left unmatched. The CDR3 DNA follows: TGTGCCAGCAGTTTAGCAGGGGGCACGTACGAGCAGTACTTC. Protein: CASSLAGGTYEQYF.

The chain employs TRBV11-2 and TRBJ2-5, with D perhaps TRBD2 (5 bases). The ends were cut back, 6 bases at V and 5 bases at J, with 13 bases in the middle. CDR1 and CDR2 (germline): SGHAT, FQNNGV. This CDR3 comprises 13 residues. The CDR3 sequence: CASRSLVRETQYF. The CDR3 coding sequence is TGTGCCAGCAGATCACTAGTCAGGGAGACCCAGTACTTC.

The rearrangement joins TRBV28 to TRBJ2-7; TRBD2 is a possible D gene (6 bases). This CDR3 has 14 amino acids. Germline CDR1 and CDR2: MDHEN and SYDVKM. Trimming took 8 bases from V and 2 from J, leaving 16 bases between them. CDR3 coding DNA: TGTGCCAGCCGGGGGAACGGCAGAGCCTACGAGCAGTACTTC. As protein: CASRGNGRAYEQYF. Full variable domain (rest looked up from reference TRBV28 and TRBJ2-7): DVKVTQSSRYLVKRTGEKVFLECVQDMDHENMFWYRQDPGLGLRLIYFSYDVKMKEKGDIPEGYSVSREKKERFSLILESASTNQTSMYLCASRGNGRAYEQYFGPGTRLTVT.

The chain links TRBV5-1 to TRBJ1-1, with TRBD1 matching 8 bases. After removal of 4 bases from V and 1 base from J, the junction contained 6 bases not matched to a gene. Germline values: CDR1 SGHRS, CDR2 YFSETQ. The length of the CDR3 is 15 residues. CDR3 protein: CASSDRQGPNTEAFF. Here the CDR3 DNA reads TGCGCCAGCAGCGATCGACAGGGGCCGAACACTGAAGCTTTCTTT.

The rearrangement joins TRBV29-1 to TRBJ1-1; D may be TRBD1 (5 bases). Germline V CDR1 and CDR2: SQVTM, ANQGSEA. This CDR3 has 15 residues. V was trimmed by 2 bases and J by 0 bases, leaving 13 bases between them. CDR3 DNA: TGCAGCGTTGAATGGGTCGGGGGGATGAACACTGAAGCTTTCTTT. Protein: CSVEWVGGMNTEAFF.

The rearrangement joins TRBV28 to TRBJ2-4, with a weak D call TRBD2 (5 bases). Germline CDR1 is MDHEN and CDR2 is SYDVKM. The CDR3 runs 15 residues. V lost 4 bases, J lost 5 bases, and 15 bases lay in between. Written as DNA, the CDR3 is TGTGCCAGCAGTTCGGGGTACCCTGCCGAAAACATTCAGTACTTC. Translating it yields CASSSGYPAENIQYF.

This chain uses TRBV19 with TRBJ1-2; D remains ambiguous. V was pared by 4 bases and J by 8 bases, with 17 bases between. Germline V gene data show CDR1 as LNHDA and CDR2 as SQIVND (reference sequence). The CDR3 is 14 residues long. CDR3 amino acids: CASSTSSPYGGYTF. DNA of the CDR3: TGTGCCAGTAGTACCTCTTCCCCATATGGCGGCTACACCTTC.

The CDR3 sequence: CASSFYGTEAFF. DNA for the CDR3: TGCGCCAGCAGCTTTTACGGCACTGAAGCTTTCTTT. The chain joins TRBV5-1 to TRBJ1-1; D uncertain. The V and J ends lost 2 bases and 4 bases respectively, with 6 bases between them. The CDR3 spans 12 residues. Germline lookup yields CDR1 SGHRS and CDR2 YFSETQ.

CDR3: CASSVAGTAPNYGYTF. The CDR3 DNA follows: TGTGCCAGCAGCGTAGCGGGGACAGCTCCTAACTATGGCTACACCTTC. The gene calls are TRBV9 and TRBJ1-2, with TRBD1 matching 7 bases. The CDR3 is made up of 16 amino acids. The germline V gene has CDR1 SGDLS and CDR2 YYNGEE. Trimming took 0 bases from V and 0 from J; bases not matched to a gene: 5.

Only one count was recorded for this clone. The chain has TRBV10-2 and TRBJ2-7; 9 nucleotides align to TRBD2. Unmatched junction bases numbered 9, after V lost 8 bases and J lost 4 bases. The CDR3 has 14 residues. Germline V CDR1 and CDR2: WSHSY, SAAADI. The CDR3 reads CASSIAGATYEQYF. The CDR3 DNA is TGCGCCAGCTCAATAGCGGGAGCCACGTACGAGCAGTACTTC.